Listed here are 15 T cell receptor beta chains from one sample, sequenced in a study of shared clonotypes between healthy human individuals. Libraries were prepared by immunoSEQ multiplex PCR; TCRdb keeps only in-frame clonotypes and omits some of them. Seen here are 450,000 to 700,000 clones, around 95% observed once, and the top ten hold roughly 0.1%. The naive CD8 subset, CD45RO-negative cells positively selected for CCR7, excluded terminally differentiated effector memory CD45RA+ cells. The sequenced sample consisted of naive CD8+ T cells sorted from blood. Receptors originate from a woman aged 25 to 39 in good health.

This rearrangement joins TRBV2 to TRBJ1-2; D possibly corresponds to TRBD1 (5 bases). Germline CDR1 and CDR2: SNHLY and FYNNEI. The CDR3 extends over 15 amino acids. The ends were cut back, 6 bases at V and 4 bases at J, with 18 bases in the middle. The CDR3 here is CASRSSSGGAYGYTF. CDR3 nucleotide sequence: TGTGCCAGCAGATCCTCTTCGGGAGGGGCCTATGGCTACACCTTC.

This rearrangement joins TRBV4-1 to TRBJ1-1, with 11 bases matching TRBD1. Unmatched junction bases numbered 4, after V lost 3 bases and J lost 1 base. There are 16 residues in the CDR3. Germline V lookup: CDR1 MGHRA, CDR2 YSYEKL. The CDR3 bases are TGCGCCAGCAGCCACGCCGGGACAGGGGGGAACACTGAAGCTTTCTTT. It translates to CASSHAGTGGNTEAFF.

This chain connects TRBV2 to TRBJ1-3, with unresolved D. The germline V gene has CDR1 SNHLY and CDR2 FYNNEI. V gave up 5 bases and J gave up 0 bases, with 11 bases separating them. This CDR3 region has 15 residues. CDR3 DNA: TGTGCCAGCAGTCCTGGACGATCCTCTGGAAACACCATATATTTT. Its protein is CASSPGRSSGNTIYF.

The CDR3 reads CASSQARGGTGELFF. The CDR3 DNA sequence: TGCGCCAGCAGCCAAGCCAGAGGGGGTACCGGGGAGCTGTTTTTT. The chain recombines TRBV4-1 with TRBJ2-2; perhaps TRBD1 as D (6 bases). Germline V gives CDR1 MGHRA, CDR2 YSYEKL. Trimming removed 1 base at V and 5 bases at J, with 11 bases between. The CDR3 contains 15 residues.

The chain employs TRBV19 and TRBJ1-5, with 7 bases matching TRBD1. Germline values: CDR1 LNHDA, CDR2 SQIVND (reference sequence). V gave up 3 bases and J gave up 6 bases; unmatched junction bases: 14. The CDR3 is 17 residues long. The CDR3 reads CASSIVGAGGSGQPQHF. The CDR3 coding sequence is TGTGCCAGTAGTATCGTTGGGGCAGGGGGATCGGGTCAGCCCCAGCATTTT.

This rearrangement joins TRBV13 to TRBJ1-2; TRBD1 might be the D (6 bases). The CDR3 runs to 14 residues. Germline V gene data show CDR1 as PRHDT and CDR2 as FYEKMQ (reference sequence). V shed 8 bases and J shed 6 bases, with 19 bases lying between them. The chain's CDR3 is CASSFRSGANGYTF. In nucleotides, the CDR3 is TGTGCCAGCTCGTTTCGTTCAGGGGCGAATGGCTACACCTTC.

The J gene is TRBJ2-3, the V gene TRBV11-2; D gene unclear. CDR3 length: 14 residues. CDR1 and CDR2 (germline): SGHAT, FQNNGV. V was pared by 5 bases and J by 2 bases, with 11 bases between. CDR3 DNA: TGTGCCAGCAGCCATTGGGCCAACACAGATACGCAGTATTTT. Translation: CASSHWANTDTQYF.

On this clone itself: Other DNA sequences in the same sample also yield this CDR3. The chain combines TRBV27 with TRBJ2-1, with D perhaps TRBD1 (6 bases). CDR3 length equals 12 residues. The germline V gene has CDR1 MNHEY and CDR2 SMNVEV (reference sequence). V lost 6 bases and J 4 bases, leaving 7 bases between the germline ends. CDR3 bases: TGTGCCAGCAGAACAGGGTACAATGAGCAGTTCTTC. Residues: CASRTGYNEQFF.

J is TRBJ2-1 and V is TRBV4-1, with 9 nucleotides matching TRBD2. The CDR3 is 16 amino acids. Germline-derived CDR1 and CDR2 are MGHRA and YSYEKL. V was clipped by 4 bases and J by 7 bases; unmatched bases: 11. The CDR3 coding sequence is TGCGCCAGCAGCCCCGTCCCCCTAGCGGGGTTTAATGAGCAGTTCTTC. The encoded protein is CASSPVPLAGFNEQFF.

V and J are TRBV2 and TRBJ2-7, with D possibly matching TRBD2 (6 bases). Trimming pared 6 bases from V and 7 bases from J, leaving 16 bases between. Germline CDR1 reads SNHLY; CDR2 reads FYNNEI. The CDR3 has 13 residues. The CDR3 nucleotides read TGTGCCAGCAGGTTAATCCCCGGGGGAGAGCAGTACTTC. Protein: CASRLIPGGEQYF.

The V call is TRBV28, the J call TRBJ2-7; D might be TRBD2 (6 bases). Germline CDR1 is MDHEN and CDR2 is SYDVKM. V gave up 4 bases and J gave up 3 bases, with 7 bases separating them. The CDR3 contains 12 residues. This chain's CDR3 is CASSWRGYEQYF. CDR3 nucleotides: TGTGCCAGCAGTTGGCGGGGCTACGAGCAGTACTTC.

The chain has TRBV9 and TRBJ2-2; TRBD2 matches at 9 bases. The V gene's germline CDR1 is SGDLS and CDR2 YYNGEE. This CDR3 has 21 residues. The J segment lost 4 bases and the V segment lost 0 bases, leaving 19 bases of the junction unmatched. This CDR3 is CASSVVGGDQIAGDSTGELFF. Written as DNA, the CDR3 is TGTGCCAGCAGCGTAGTTGGGGGGGACCAAATAGCGGGAGATTCCACCGGGGAGCTGTTTTTT.

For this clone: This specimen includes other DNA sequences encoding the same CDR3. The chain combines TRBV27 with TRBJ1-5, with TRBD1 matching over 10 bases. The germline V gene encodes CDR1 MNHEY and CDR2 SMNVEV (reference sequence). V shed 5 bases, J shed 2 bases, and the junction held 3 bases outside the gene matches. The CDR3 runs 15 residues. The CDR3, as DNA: TGTGCCAGCAGTCCGGGGACAGGGGGCAATCAGCCCCAGCATTTT. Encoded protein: CASSPGTGGNQPQHF.

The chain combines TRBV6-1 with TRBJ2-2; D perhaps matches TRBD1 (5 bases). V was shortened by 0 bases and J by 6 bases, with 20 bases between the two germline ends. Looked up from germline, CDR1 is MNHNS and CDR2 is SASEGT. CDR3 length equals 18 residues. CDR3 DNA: TGTGCCAGCAGTGAAGCGCCCCTCGACAGTGAAGTAGCCGGGGAGCTGTTTTTT. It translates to CASSEAPLDSEVAGELFF.

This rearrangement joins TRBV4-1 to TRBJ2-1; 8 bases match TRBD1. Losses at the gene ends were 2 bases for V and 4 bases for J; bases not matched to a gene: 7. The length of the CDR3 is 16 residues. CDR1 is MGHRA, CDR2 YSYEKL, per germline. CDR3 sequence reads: CASSQNPGQVYNEQFF. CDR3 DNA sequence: TGCGCCAGCAGCCAAAACCCGGGACAGGTATACAATGAGCAGTTCTTC.